This T cell receptor beta chain was identified during a study of blood T cells in healthy people across ages. It was with a sample-barcoded 5' primer and a J-beta primer mix that a second PCR of about 6 to 11 cycles was run. TCRdb used MiXCR to reprocess the 5' RACE reads, holding one entry per CDR3 protein. The sample has 1.5 million to 2 million distinct CDR3 sequences, about 35% seen once. CDR3 length: 16 amino acids. Germline-derived CDR1 and CDR2 are SEHNR and FQNEAQ (reference sequence). V shed 7 bases and J shed 2 bases, with 20 bases lying between them. The sample holds a few counts of this clonotype.

This TCR was sampled from a woman in her 30s in good health. The rearrangement uses TRBV7-9 and TRBJ2-5, with a possible D match to TRBD1 (5 bases). Sequencing was performed on blood. This chain's CDR3 is CASTLTPQGLQETQYF. In nucleotides, the CDR3 is TGTGCCAGCACCCTAACCCCCCAGGGCCTTCAAGAGACCCAGTACTTC.